This T cell receptor (beta chain) was sequenced in a study of T cell responses to AZD1222 COVID-19 vaccine. Study-wide findings and caveats: Spike-specific TCR breadth and depth were elevated following two AZD1222 doses. Repertoires in all cases were sampled only once the peak T cell response had passed.

Profiling relied on immunoSEQ multiplex PCR, and the TCRdb table lists in-frame clones only, not all of them. The sample lists over 85,000 clones; about 81% were seen once. As concerns this clone: Its antigen is not identified.

The CDR3 runs 17 residues. Germline lookup yields CDR1 KGHSH and CDR2 LQKENI. Trimming cost V 0 bases and J 5 bases, with 16 bases left between them. The specimen comprised peripheral blood, sampled 28 days after the second AZD1222 dose. This TCR derives from an adult who received the AZD1222 COVID-19 vaccine. This rearrangement joins TRBV18 to TRBJ1-4, with D possibly matching TRBD1 (6 bases). The DNA for the CDR3 is TGTGCCAGCTCACCACCTAACAACAGGGAACTGAATGAAAAACTGTTTTTT. Its protein is CASSPPNNRELNEKLFF.